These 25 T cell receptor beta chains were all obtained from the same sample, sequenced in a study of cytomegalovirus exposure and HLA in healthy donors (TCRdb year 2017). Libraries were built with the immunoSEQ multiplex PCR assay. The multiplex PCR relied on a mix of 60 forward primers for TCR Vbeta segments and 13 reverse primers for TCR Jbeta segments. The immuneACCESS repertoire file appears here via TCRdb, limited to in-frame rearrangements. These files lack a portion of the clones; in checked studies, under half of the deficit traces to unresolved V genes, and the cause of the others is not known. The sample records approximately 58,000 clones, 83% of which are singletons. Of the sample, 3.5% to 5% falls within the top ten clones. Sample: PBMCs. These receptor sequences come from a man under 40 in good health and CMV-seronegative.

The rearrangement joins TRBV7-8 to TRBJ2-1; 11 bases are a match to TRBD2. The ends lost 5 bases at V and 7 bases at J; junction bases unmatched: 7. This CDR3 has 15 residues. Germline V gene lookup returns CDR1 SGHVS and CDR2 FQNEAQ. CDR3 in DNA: TGTGCCAGCAGCGTCGGACTAGCGGGCACTAATGAGCAGTTCTTC. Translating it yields CASSVGLAGTNEQFF.

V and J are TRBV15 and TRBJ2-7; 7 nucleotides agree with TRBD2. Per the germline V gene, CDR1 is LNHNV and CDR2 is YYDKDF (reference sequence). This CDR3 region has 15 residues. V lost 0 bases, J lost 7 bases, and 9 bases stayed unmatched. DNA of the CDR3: TGTGCCACCAGCAGAGAGGATTTGGGAGGGAGAGAGCAGTACTTC. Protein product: CATSREDLGGREQYF.

CDR3: CASSLVAGPPNEQFF. The CDR3 bases are TGTGCCAGCAGCTTAGTTGCGGGGCCCCCCAATGAGCAGTTCTTC. The chain uses TRBV7-7 and TRBJ2-1, with D possibly matching TRBD2 (6 bases). CDR1 is SSHAT and CDR2 is FNYEAQ in the germline V gene (reference sequence). Trimming stripped 1 base from V and 6 bases from J, with 13 bases between. The CDR3 contains 15 residues.

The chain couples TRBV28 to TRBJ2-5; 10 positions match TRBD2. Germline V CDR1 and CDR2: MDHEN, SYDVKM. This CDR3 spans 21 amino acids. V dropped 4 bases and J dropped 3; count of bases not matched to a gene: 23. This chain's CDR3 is CASSSSIYPQPSGRSKETQYF. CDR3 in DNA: TGTGCCAGCAGTTCCTCAATCTATCCCCAGCCTAGCGGGAGATCGAAAGAGACCCAGTACTTC.

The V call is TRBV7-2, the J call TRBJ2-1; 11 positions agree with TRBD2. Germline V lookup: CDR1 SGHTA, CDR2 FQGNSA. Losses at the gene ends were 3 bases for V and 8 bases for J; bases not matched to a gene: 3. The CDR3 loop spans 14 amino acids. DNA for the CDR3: TGTGCCAGCAGCTTCACTAGCGGGAGCCATGAGCAGTTCTTC. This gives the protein CASSFTSGSHEQFF.

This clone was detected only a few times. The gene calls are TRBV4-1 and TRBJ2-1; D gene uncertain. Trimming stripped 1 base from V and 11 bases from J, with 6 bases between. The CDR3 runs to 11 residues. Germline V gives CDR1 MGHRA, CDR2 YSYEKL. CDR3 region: CASSQARKQFF. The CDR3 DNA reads TGCGCCAGCAGCCAAGCGCGAAAGCAGTTCTTC.

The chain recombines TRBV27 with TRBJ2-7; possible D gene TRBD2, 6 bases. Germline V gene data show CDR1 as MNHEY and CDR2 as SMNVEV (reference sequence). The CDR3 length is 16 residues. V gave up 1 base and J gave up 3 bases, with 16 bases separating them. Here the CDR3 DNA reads TGTGCCAGCAGTTTATTTGTAGGGCTAGCGAGCTACGAGCAGTACTTC. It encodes CASSLFVGLASYEQYF.

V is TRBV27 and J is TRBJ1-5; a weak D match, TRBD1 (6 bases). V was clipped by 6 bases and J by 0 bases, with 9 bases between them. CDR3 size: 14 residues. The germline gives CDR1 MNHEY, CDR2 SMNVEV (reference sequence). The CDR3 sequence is CASRHRDSNQPQHF. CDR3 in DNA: TGTGCCAGCAGACACAGGGATAGCAATCAGCCCCAGCATTTT.

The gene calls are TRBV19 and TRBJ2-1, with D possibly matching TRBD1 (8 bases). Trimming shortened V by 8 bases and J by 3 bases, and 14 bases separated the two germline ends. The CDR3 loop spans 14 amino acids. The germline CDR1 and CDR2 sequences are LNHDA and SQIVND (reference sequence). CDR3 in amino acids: CASDTGGGYNEQFF. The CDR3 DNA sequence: TGTGCCAGTGATACAGGGGGGGGCTACAATGAGCAGTTCTTC.

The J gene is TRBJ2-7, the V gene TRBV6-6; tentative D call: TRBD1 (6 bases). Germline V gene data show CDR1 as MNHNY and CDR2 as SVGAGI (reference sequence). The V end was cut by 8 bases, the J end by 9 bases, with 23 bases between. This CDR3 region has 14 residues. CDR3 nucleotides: TGTGCCAGCCTATCCACGGGACAAATGGGCGGGCAGTACTTC. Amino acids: CASLSTGQMGGQYF.

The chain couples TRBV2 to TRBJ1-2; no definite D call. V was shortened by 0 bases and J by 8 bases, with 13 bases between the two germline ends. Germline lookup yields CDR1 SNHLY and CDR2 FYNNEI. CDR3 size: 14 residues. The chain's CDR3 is CASSEAIGLGGYTF. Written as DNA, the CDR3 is TGTGCCAGCAGTGAAGCGATTGGACTAGGGGGCTACACCTTC.

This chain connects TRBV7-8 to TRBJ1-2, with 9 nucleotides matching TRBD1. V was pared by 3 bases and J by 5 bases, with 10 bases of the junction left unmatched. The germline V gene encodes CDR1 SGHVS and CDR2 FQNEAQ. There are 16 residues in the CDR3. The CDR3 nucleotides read TGTGCCAGCAGCTTCGGGGTACAGGGGGCTGGGTATGGCTACACCTTC. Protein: CASSFGVQGAGYGYTF. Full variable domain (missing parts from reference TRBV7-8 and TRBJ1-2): GAGVSQSPRYKVAKRGQDVALRCDPISGHVSLFWYQQALGQGPEFLTYFQNEAQLDKSGLPSDRFFAERPEGSVSTLKIQRTQQEDSAVYLCASSFGVQGAGYGYTFGSGTRLTVV.

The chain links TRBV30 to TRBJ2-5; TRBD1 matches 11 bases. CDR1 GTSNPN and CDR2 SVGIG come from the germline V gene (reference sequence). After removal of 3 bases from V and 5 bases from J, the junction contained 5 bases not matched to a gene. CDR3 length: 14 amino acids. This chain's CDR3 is CAWRIGTGGETQYF. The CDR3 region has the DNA TGTGCCTGGAGAATCGGGACAGGGGGTGAGACCCAGTACTTC.

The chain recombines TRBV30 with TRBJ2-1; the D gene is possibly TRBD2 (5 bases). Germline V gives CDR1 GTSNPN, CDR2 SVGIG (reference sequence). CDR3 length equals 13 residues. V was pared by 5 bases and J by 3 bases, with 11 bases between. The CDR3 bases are TGTGCCTGGGAGGGCCCCAACTACAATGAGCAGTTCTTC. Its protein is CAWEGPNYNEQFF.

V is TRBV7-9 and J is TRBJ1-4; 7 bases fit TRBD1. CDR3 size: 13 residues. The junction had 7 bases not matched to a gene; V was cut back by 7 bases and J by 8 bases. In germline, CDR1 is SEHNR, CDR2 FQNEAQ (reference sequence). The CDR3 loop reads CASNTQGVEKLFF. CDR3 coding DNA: TGTGCCAGCAACACCCAGGGGGTAGAAAAACTGTTTTTT.

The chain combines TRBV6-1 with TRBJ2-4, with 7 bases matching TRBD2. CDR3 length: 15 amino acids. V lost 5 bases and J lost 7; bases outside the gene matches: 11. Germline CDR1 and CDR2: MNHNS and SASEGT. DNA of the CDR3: TGTGCCAGCAGTCCCTCCGGGGGGAGCACGAACATTCAGTACTTC. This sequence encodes CASSPSGGSTNIQYF.

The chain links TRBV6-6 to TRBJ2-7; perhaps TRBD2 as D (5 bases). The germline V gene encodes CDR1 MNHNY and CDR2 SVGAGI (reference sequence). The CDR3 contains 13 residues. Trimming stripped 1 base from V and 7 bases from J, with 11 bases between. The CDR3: CASSYFLASEQYF. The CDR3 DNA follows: TGTGCCAGCAGTTACTTCCTAGCTAGTGAGCAGTACTTC.

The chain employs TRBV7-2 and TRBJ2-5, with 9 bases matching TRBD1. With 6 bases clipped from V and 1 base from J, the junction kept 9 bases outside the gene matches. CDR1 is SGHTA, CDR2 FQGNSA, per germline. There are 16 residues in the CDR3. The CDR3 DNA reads TGTGCCAGCAGGATAGGGACAGGGCGGTCCCAAGAGACCCAGTACTTC. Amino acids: CASRIGTGRSQETQYF. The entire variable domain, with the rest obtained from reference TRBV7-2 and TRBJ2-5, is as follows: GAGVSQSPSNKVTEKGKDVELRCDPISGHTALYWYRQSLGQGLEFLIYFQGNSAPDKSGLPSDRFSAERTGGSVSTLTIQRTQQEDSAVYLCASRIGTGRSQETQYFGPGTRLLVL.

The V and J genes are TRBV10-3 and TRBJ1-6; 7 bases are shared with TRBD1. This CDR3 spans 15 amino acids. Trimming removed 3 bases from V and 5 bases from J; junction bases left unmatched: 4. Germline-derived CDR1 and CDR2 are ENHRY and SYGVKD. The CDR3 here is CAISDFGTDNSPLHF. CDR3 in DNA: TGTGCCATCAGTGACTTTGGGACAGATAATTCACCCCTCCACTTT.

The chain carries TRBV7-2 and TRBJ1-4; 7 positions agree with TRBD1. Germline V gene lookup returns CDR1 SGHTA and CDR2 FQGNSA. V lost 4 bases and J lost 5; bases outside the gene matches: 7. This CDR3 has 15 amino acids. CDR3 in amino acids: CASSSKTGSNEKLFF. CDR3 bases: TGTGCCAGCAGCTCCAAGACAGGGTCCAATGAAAAACTGTTTTTT.

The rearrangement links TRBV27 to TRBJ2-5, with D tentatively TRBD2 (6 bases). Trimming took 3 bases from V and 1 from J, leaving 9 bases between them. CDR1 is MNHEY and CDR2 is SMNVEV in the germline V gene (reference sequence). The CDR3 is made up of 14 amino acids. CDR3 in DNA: TGTGCCAGCAGTTTGGGGCGGGGCCAAGAGACCCAGTACTTC. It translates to CASSLGRGQETQYF.

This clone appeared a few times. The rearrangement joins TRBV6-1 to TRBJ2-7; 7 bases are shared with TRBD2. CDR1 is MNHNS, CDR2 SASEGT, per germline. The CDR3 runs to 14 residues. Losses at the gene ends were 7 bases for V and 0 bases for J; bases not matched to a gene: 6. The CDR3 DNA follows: TGTGCCAGCACTCAGCGGGGAGTCTCCTACGAGCAGTACTTC. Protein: CASTQRGVSYEQYF.

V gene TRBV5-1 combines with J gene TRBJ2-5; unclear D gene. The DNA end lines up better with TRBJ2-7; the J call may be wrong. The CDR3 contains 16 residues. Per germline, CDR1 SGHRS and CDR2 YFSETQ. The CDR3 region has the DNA TGCGCCAGCAGCTTGGCCGAAACAGCTCTCTCCTACGAGCAGTACTTC. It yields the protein CASSLAETALSYEQYF.

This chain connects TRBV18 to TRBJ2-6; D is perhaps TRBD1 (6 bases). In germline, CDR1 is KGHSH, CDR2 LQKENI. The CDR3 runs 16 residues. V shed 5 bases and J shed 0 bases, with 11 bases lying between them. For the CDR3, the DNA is TGTGCCAGCTCAGTGGTGGGGGCCTCTGGGGCCAACGTCCTGACTTTC. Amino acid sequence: CASSVVGASGANVLTF.

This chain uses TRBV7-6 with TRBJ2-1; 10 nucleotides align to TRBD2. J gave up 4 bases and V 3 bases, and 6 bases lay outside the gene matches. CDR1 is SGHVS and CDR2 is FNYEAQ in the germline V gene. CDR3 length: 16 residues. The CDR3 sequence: CASSLGTSESYNEQFF. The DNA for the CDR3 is TGTGCCAGCAGCTTGGGGACTAGCGAGTCATACAATGAGCAGTTCTTC.